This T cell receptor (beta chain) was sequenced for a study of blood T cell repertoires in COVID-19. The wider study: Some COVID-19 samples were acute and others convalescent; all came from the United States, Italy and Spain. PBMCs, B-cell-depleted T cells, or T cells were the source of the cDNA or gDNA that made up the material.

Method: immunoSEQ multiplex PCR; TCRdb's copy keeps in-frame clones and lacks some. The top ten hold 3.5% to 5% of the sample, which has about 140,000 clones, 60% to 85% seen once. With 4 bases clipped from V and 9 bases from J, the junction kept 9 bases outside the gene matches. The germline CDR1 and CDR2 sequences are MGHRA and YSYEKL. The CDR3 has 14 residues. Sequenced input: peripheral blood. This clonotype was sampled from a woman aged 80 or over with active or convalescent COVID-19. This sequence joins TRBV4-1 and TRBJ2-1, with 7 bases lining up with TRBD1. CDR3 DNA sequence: TGCGCCAGCAGCCCACCACAGGGGCAAATTGAGCAGTTCTTC. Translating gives CASSPPQGQIEQFF.